Listed here is a single T cell receptor (beta chain). Its antigen is unknown. The entry originates in a study of T cell responses to AZD1222 COVID-19 vaccine. Findings and limits, study-wide: Unmutated variant regions are reportedly the target of nearly half of TCRs that are spike-specific. Among the donors, most were white British and more were female, and clonal diversity was possibly underestimated. Vaccination with two AZD1222 doses was followed by a rise in Spike-specific TCR breadth and depth. Of the AZD1222 recipients, only 5 or 6 were seropositive at baseline.

TCRdb's table, derived via immunoSEQ multiplex PCR, lists solely in-frame clones and lacks some. The table records fewer than 150,000 clones, around 83% of them present only once. The CDR3 spans 17 residues. CDR1 and CDR2 (germline): SQVTM, ANQGSEA. The junction had 11 bases not matched to a gene; V was cut back by 6 bases and J by 0 bases. This rearrangement joins TRBV29-1 to TRBJ2-6, with TRBD1 matching 7 bases. The TCR sequence derives from an adult who received the AZD1222 COVID-19 vaccine. The starting material was peripheral blood, obtained 28 days after the second AZD1222 dose. Here the CDR3 DNA reads TGCAGCGTCGACAGGGTAGGGAACCGCTCTGGGGCCAACGTCCTGACTTTC. Translation: CSVDRVGNRSGANVLTF.